This TCR beta chain derives from a study of post-analysis software for immune sequencing data. On the study more broadly: In terms of disease course, relapsing-remitting, secondary progressive and progressive-relapsing multiple sclerosis were included.

This clonotype has only a few counts. Its antigen remains unknown. Prepared libraries of TCR beta cDNA carried unique molecular identifiers. A single record per CDR3 protein comes from TCRdb applying MiXCR to the PCR reads. Of fewer than 850,000 distinct CDR3 sequences listed, under 60% are singletons. Study outcomes and limitations: Elevated frequency relative to controls characterized roughly 5 TRBV segments in patients, TRBV5-6, TRBV5-1 and TRBV20-1 among them.

The CDR3 is 14 amino acids. Trimming stripped 0 bases from V and 8 bases from J, with 16 bases between. The germline CDR1 and CDR2 sequences are GTSNPN and SVGIG (reference sequence). Sequenced sample: blood. The chain employs TRBV30 and TRBJ1-2; D not resolved. The origin of this receptor is a girl between 5 and 17 years old with multiple sclerosis. The CDR3, as DNA: TGTGCCTGGAGTGTAAGGCAGGCGCCTTTAGGCTACACCTTC. Protein sequence: CAWSVRQAPLGYTF.